The 23 T cell receptor beta chains presented below share a single source sample, sequenced in a study of spatial heterogeneity in lung cancer. TCRdb reprocessed the 5' RACE reads via MiXCR and lists one record per CDR3 protein. The table has about 14,000 distinct CDR3 sequences, around 10% seen once. Stated time point: sample taken at primary tumor resection. Whole RNA obtained from tumor, nontumor lung or frozen PBMC underwent sequencing without sorting. This material consisted of PBMCs, taken at surgery. The source of these receptors is a male donor with early-stage non-small cell lung cancer.

This clonotype was observed many times. The rearrangement joins TRBV5-1 to TRBJ1-3; D not resolved. From germline, CDR1 is SGHRS and CDR2 YFSETQ. The CDR3 has 14 amino acids. Trimming stripped 4 bases from V and 1 base from J, with 9 bases between. The CDR3 sequence: CASSMGGSGNTIYF. Here the CDR3 DNA reads TGCGCCAGCAGCATGGGTGGATCTGGAAACACCATATATTTT.

This clonotype appeared many times. V gene TRBV7-9 combines with J gene TRBJ2-5; D not certain. The CDR3 spans 13 residues. Germline CDR1 SEHNR, CDR2 FQNEAQ (reference sequence). V dropped 10 bases and J dropped 5 bases, with 17 bases sitting between them. The DNA of the CDR3 is TGTGCCACGATCGAGTTGTTGGGGGAGACCCAGTACTTC. This codes for CATIELLGETQYF. Filled out from reference TRBV7-9 and TRBJ2-5, the complete variable domain reads DTGVSQNPRHKITKRGQNVTFRCDPISEHNRLYWYRQTLGQGPEFLTYFQNEAQLEKSRLLSDRFSAERPKGSFSTLEIQRTEQGDSAMYLCATIELLGETQYFGPGTRLLVL.

On this clonotype itself: A read error may account for a junction end that differs from germline. The chain has TRBV2 and TRBJ2-1; the D gene is possibly TRBD1 (6 bases). CDR1 and CDR2 from the germline V gene are SNHLY and FYNNEI. The CDR3 consists of 13 residues. This chain's CDR3 is CVSISGGSRSEFF. CDR3 coding DNA: TGTGTCAGCATCTCTGGGGGCTCCCGCTCGGAGTTCTTC.

This clonotype came up many times. This sequence joins TRBV12-3 or TRBV12-4 and TRBJ2-7, with 13 bases identical to TRBD2. V shed 3 bases and J 2 bases; nucleotides not matched to a gene: 4. CDR3 length equals 16 residues. In DNA form, the CDR3 reads TGTGCCAGCAGTTTGGGGACTAGCGGGACGACCTACGAGCAGTACTTC. Translating it yields CASSLGTSGTTYEQYF.

Of note for this clonotype: It may be a read error: a sequence one base away is much more abundant. The chain joins TRBV18 to TRBJ1-4; D remains ambiguous. Germline V gene data show CDR1 as KGHSH and CDR2 as LQKENI. This CDR3 is built from 12 residues. Here the CDR3 DNA reads TGTGCCTGCTCACCCCCAGGTGAAAAACTGTTTTTT. Translation gives CACSPPGEKLFF.

This clonotype came up many times. CDR3 residues: CATKNKPTGVRETQYF. For the CDR3, the DNA is TGTGCCACCAAGAATAAACCCACAGGGGTCCGAGAGACCCAGTACTTC. The V and J genes are TRBV24-1 and TRBJ2-5; 7 nucleotides match TRBD1. Germline V gives CDR1 KGHDR, CDR2 SFDVKD. The CDR3 is made up of 16 amino acids. The V segment lost 8 bases and the J segment 4 bases; nucleotides outside the gene matches: 15.

V gene TRBV20-1 combines with J gene TRBJ2-2; no clear D gene. V shed 1 base and J shed 1 base, with 4 bases lying between them. Germline V gene lookup returns CDR1 DFQATT and CDR2 SNEGSKA (reference sequence). The length of the CDR3 is 13 residues. The CDR3 region is CSARGENTGELFF. CDR3 in DNA: TGCAGTGCTAGAGGAGAGAACACCGGGGAGCTGTTTTTT.

This clonotype was observed at least ten times. The J gene is TRBJ2-7, the V gene TRBV2; tentative D call: TRBD2 (6 bases). CDR3 size: 15 residues. With 6 bases removed from V and 5 bases from J, the gap between germline ends came to 20 bases. Germline assignment: CDR1 SNHLY and CDR2 FYNNEI. The CDR3: CASSARGGSGDEQYF. The DNA of the CDR3 is TGTGCCAGCAGCGCTCGTGGAGGGAGCGGCGACGAGCAGTACTTC. The variable domain in full, with the rest retrieved from reference TRBV2 and TRBJ2-7, is EPEVTQTPSHQVTQMGQEVILRCVPISNHLYFYWYRQILGQKVEFLVSFYNNEISEKSEIFDDQFSVERPDGSNFTLKIRSTKLEDSAMYFCASSARGGSGDEQYFGPGTRLTVT.

This clonotype is deemed medium-sized (0.01 to 0.1%). The chain combines TRBV6-5 with TRBJ1-5; tentative D call: TRBD1 (6 bases). V lost 7 bases, J lost 5 bases, and 21 bases lay in between. This CDR3 has 16 amino acids. Germline V CDR1 and CDR2: MNHEY, SVGAGI. The DNA for the CDR3 is TGTGCCAGCAAGTCGTCCGAGACAGGCTTCGATCAGCCCCAGCATTTT. It specifies CASKSSETGFDQPQHF.

Remarks on this clonotype: No DNA is shown, since the ends of the CDR3 on it are uncertain; the CDR3 is the one TCRdb lists. This chain connects TRBV6-6 to TRBJ2-7; the table's D gene call, TRBD1, was not cross checked with the DNA. Germline CDR1 MNHNY, CDR2 SVGAGI (reference sequence). The CDR3 numbers 14 amino acids, ends counted. The CDR3 spells CASSSSGGTYEQYF.

This clonotype has a count of ten or more. The gene calls are TRBV12-3 or TRBV12-4 and TRBJ1-2; TRBD1 matches 10 bases. After removal of 6 bases from V and 8 bases from J, the junction contained 6 bases not matched to a gene. The CDR3 loop spans 13 amino acids. The CDR3 loop is CASSRDRGDGYTF. The CDR3 DNA is TGTGCCAGCAGCCGGGACAGGGGAGACGGCTACACCTTC.

This clonotype was found many times. The J gene is TRBJ1-4, the V gene TRBV11-2, with D hard to call. Germline V gene sequence: CDR1 SGHAT, CDR2 FQNNGV. Trimming took off 5 bases at V and 3 bases at J, with 10 bases between the two ends. This CDR3 comprises 14 residues. The CDR3 here is CASSPVGANEKLFF. The CDR3 DNA reads TGTGCCAGCAGCCCGGTTGGGGCTAATGAAAAACTGTTTTTT.

The genes are TRBV6-5 and TRBJ2-7; 13 bases are a match to TRBD2. The CDR3 spans 16 residues. After removal of 5 bases from V and 5 bases from J, the junction contained 9 bases not matched to a gene. Per germline, CDR1 MNHEY and CDR2 SVGAGI. In DNA form, the CDR3 reads TGTGCCAGCAGTCGACTAGCGGGGGGCCTTGGAGACGAGCAGTACTTC. Protein: CASSRLAGGLGDEQYF.

This clonotype has ten or more counts. The chain carries TRBV20-1 and TRBJ1-5; D may be TRBD1 (6 bases). This CDR3 is 15 amino acids long. From germline, CDR1 is DFQATT and CDR2 SNEGSKA (reference sequence). V was trimmed by 3 bases and J by 4 bases, leaving 16 bases between them. CDR3: CSARLTGTRNQPQHF. The CDR3, as DNA: TGCAGTGCTAGGTTGACCGGGACACGGAATCAGCCCCAGCATTTT.

This clonotype has ten or more counts. The chain employs TRBV28 and TRBJ2-7; perhaps D is TRBD1 or TRBD2 (7 bases each). The CDR3 is 11 amino acids. Per the germline V gene, CDR1 is MDHEN and CDR2 is SYDVKM. The DNA of the CDR3 is TGTGCGCTACAGGGGAGGGGAGAGCAGTACTTC. Protein: CALQGRGEQYF.

This clonotype has a count of ten or more. The V call is TRBV6-2 or TRBV6-3, the J call TRBJ2-7; D is unclear. V gave up 6 bases and J gave up 2 bases, with 17 bases separating them. This CDR3 contains 15 residues. CDR1 and CDR2 (germline): MNHEY, SVGEGT. The CDR3 region is CASSKARTRTYEQYF. The CDR3 DNA reads as TGTGCCAGCAGCAAGGCCAGGACGAGAACCTACGAGCAGTACTTC.

This clonotype was seen repeatedly, ten times or more. This chain links TRBV14 with TRBJ1-2; 8 nucleotides align to TRBD1. Germline CDR1 reads SGHDN; CDR2 reads FVKESK. The CDR3 contains 15 residues. The V segment lost 1 base and the J segment 4 bases; nucleotides outside the gene matches: 5. The CDR3 is CASSQGQGRSYGYTF. Here the CDR3 DNA reads TGTGCCAGCAGCCAAGGACAGGGGCGAAGCTATGGCTACACCTTC.

As concerns this clonotype: This may arise from a read error, as a much more abundant clone is one base away. This rearrangement joins TRBV7-8 to TRBJ1-3, with TRBD1 matching 7 bases. Germline trimming cut 3 bases from V and 2 bases from J; bases unmatched to any gene: 4. CDR1 is SGHVS and CDR2 is FQNEAQ in the germline V gene. This CDR3 comprises 15 residues. The CDR3 DNA reads as TGTGCCAGCAGCTTTAACAGGGGCCCTGGAAACACCATATATTTT. Amino acids: CASSFNRGPGNTIYF. The variable domain in full, completed from reference TRBV7-8 and TRBJ1-3, reads GAGVSQSPRYKVAKRGQDVALRCDPISGHVSLFWYQQALGQGPEFLTYFQNEAQLDKSGLPSDRFFAERPEGSVSTLKIQRTQQEDSAVYLCASSFNRGPGNTIYFGEGSWLTVV.

This clonotype has ten or more counts. This chain uses TRBV5-1 with TRBJ2-1, with 10 positions matching TRBD2. Trimming took 0 bases from V and 3 from J; bases not matched to a gene: 6. Germline CDR1 reads SGHRS; CDR2 reads YFSETQ. The CDR3 runs to 17 residues. The CDR3 DNA follows: TGCGCCAGCAGCTTGGAGGTAGCGGGAGGTCGCTACAATGAGCAGTTCTTC. It is translated as CASSLEVAGGRYNEQFF.

This clonotype was detected ten times or more. This chain joins TRBV6-1 and TRBJ2-2; D perhaps matches TRBD2 (5 bases). The V and J ends lost 8 bases and 6 bases respectively, with 16 bases between them. CDR3 length: 14 amino acids. From germline, CDR1 is MNHNS and CDR2 SASEGT. The CDR3 reads CASGLEAEAGELFF. In DNA, the CDR3 is TGTGCCAGCGGTCTGGAGGCTGAGGCCGGGGAGCTGTTTTTT.

This clonotype was seen a handful of times. The chain links TRBV6-1 to TRBJ2-5, with a possible D match to TRBD1 (7 bases). V was trimmed by 8 bases and J by 4 bases, leaving 20 bases between them. CDR3 length: 15 residues. CDR1 and CDR2 from the germline V gene are MNHNS and SASEGT. CDR3 residues: CASGGAGGLRETQYF. Here the CDR3 DNA reads TGTGCCAGCGGCGGGGCAGGGGGTCTTAGAGAGACCCAGTACTTC.

This clonotype was counted ten times or more. The V call is TRBV14, the J call TRBJ1-1, with D uncertain. Germline CDR1 reads SGHDN; CDR2 reads FVKESK. V was pared by 2 bases and J by 5 bases, with 15 bases between. CDR3 length: 15 amino acids. CDR3 amino acids: CASSQMDHPGTEAFF. The CDR3 nucleotides read TGTGCCAGCAGCCAAATGGACCACCCGGGAACTGAAGCTTTCTTT.

V is TRBV2 and J is TRBJ1-2; no definite D call. The CDR3 is made up of 9 amino acids. The germline CDR1 and CDR2 sequences are SNHLY and FYNNEI. Trimming removed 3 bases from V and 8 bases from J, with 1 base in between. The DNA for the CDR3 is TGTGCCAGCAGTGACGGCTACACCTTC. Protein product: CASSDGYTF.